The 18 T cell receptor beta chains presented below share a single source sample, sequenced in a study of siplizumab effects on memory and regulatory T cells. Sequencing was performed with immunoSEQ multiplex PCR; in TCRdb, only in-frame clones are kept and a portion is missing. The data hold around 94,000 clones, with about 94% observed a single time. Material for sequencing was CD4+ T cells sorted from blood. The receptors were gathered from a human donor in good health.

This clone was picked up one time. Other DNA sequences in the same sample also yield this CDR3. The chain recombines TRBV7-2 with TRBJ2-3; no definite D call. V lost 2 bases and J 1 base, leaving 7 bases between the germline ends. The length of the CDR3 is 14 residues. CDR1 and CDR2 from the germline V gene are SGHTA and FQGNSA. CDR3 sequence (DNA): TGTGCCAGCAGCTTAAGTTCGGGCACAGATACGCAGTATTTT. It specifies CASSLSSGTDTQYF. The complete variable domain, with remaining parts taken from reference TRBV7-2 and TRBJ2-3, reads GAGVSQSPSNKVTEKGKDVELRCDPISGHTALYWYRQSLGQGLEFLIYFQGNSAPDKSGLPSDRFSAERTGGSVSTLTIQRTQQEDSAVYLCASSLSSGTDTQYFGPGTRLTVL.

The rearrangement joins TRBV6-6 to TRBJ2-7, with unresolved D. This CDR3 has 15 residues. V was pared by 6 bases and J by 0 bases, with 15 bases between. Germline CDR1 and CDR2: MNHNY and SVGAGI (reference sequence). The CDR3 is CASSQISGSSYEQYF. DNA for the CDR3: TGTGCCAGCAGCCAAATTTCGGGTAGCTCCTACGAGCAGTACTTC.

The V call is TRBV11-1, the J call TRBJ2-3; D might be TRBD2 (6 bases). This CDR3 has 16 residues. Per germline, CDR1 SGHAT and CDR2 FQDESV (reference sequence). Between the trimmed V and J ends, which lost 4 bases and 4 bases, there was a span of 18 bases. The CDR3 DNA follows: TGTGCCAGCAGCTCTTATCGGGGAGGTCGGGCAGATACGCAGTATTTT. Translation gives CASSSYRGGRADTQYF.

The V and J genes are TRBV28 and TRBJ1-5; weak D call: TRBD1 (6 bases). Germline-derived CDR1 and CDR2 are MDHEN and SYDVKM. V lost 5 bases and J 4 bases, leaving 15 bases between the germline ends. There are 15 residues in the CDR3. The chain's CDR3 is CASSPSGARNQPQHF. Here the CDR3 DNA reads TGTGCCAGCAGTCCGTCGGGGGCGCGTAATCAGCCCCAGCATTTT. Together with reference TRBV28 and TRBJ1-5, the CDR3 gives the full variable domain: DVKVTQSSRYLVKRTGEKVFLECVQDMDHENMFWYRQDPGLGLRLIYFSYDVKMKEKGDIPEGYSVSREKKERFSLILESASTNQTSMYLCASSPSGARNQPQHFGDGTRLSIL.

The CDR3 sequence: CASSATGGSNGYTF. The CDR3 nucleotides read TGCGCCAGCAGCGCGACAGGGGGGTCGAATGGCTACACCTTC. This rearrangement joins TRBV5-1 to TRBJ1-2; TRBD1 matches at 9 bases. Trimming removed 4 bases from V and 6 bases from J; junction bases left unmatched: 7. This CDR3 is built from 14 residues. Germline loops: CDR1 SGHRS, CDR2 YFSETQ.

This clone showed up just once. The chain uses TRBV28 and TRBJ2-7; D is uncertain. The germline V gene has CDR1 MDHEN and CDR2 SYDVKM. Trimming cost V 2 bases and J 3 bases, with 11 bases left between them. This CDR3 has 14 amino acids. The CDR3 loop reads CASSLAVGFYEQYF. The CDR3 DNA follows: TGTGCCAGCAGTTTAGCGGTAGGGTTCTACGAGCAGTACTTC.

The J gene is TRBJ2-3, the V gene TRBV6-6; either TRBD1 or TRBD2 may fit D (5 bases each). The germline gives CDR1 MNHNY, CDR2 SVGAGI (reference sequence). Trimming left V 2 bases short and J 0 bases short, with 9 bases between. The CDR3 loop spans 15 amino acids. CDR3 sequence reads: CASSYPRDSTDTQYF. DNA of the CDR3: TGTGCCAGCAGTTACCCAAGGGACAGCACAGATACGCAGTATTTT.

The chain links TRBV7-8 to TRBJ1-5; no clear D gene. This CDR3 is 16 amino acids long. V was shortened by 2 bases and J by 7 bases, with 18 bases between the two germline ends. CDR1 is SGHVS, CDR2 FQNEAQ, per germline. CDR3 bases: TGTGCCAGCAGCTTATTAGGCCAGACGGCTCAACAGCCCCAGCATTTT. Translating it yields CASSLLGQTAQQPQHF.

The chain uses TRBV6-6 and TRBJ1-1, with 8 nucleotides matching TRBD1. The CDR3 spans 14 residues. Losses at the gene ends were 4 bases for V and 3 bases for J; bases not matched to a gene: 4. Germline V gene sequence: CDR1 MNHNY, CDR2 SVGAGI (reference sequence). The CDR3 bases are TGTGCCAGCAGTTTCCGACAGGGGCACACTGAAGCTTTCTTT. It specifies CASSFRQGHTEAFF.

J is TRBJ2-1 and V is TRBV7-2; TRBD1 is a possible D gene (5 bases). The V end was cut by 4 bases, the J end by 0 bases, with 19 bases between. The V gene's germline CDR1 is SGHTA and CDR2 FQGNSA. CDR3 size: 18 residues. Here the CDR3 DNA reads TGTGCCAGCAGCTCTCACGCTACAGGTCATAGCTCCTACAATGAGCAGTTCTTC. Protein: CASSSHATGHSSYNEQFF.

This chain joins TRBV7-6 and TRBJ1-3; 7 bases are a match to TRBD1. V was clipped by 10 bases and J by 1 base; unmatched bases: 10. Germline V CDR1 and CDR2: SGHVS, FNYEAQ. The CDR3 covers 15 residues. The CDR3 bases are TGTGCCACGACCCGACAGGGTTTGTCTGGAAACACCATATATTTT. Protein product: CATTRQGLSGNTIYF.

The gene calls are TRBV6-1 and TRBJ2-5; the match to TRBD1 covers 9 bases. V was clipped by 5 bases and J by 5 bases; unmatched bases: 9. CDR3 length: 15 residues. In germline, CDR1 is MNHNS, CDR2 SASEGT. CDR3 nucleotides: TGTGCCAGCAGTCCCGGGACAGGGCGTGCGGAGACCCAGTACTTC. This gives the protein CASSPGTGRAETQYF.

This chain uses TRBV7-6 with TRBJ1-3; D unclear. The CDR3 consists of 16 residues. Looked up from germline, CDR1 is SGHVS and CDR2 is FNYEAQ. The V end lost 2 bases, the J end lost 0 bases, and 11 bases lay between the germline ends. The CDR3 region is CASSLFGRSSGNTIYF. CDR3 coding DNA: TGTGCCAGCAGCTTATTCGGGCGGAGCTCTGGAAACACCATATATTTT.

The chain couples TRBV27 to TRBJ1-5; TRBD1 is a possible D gene (6 bases). Trimming took off 6 bases at V and 1 base at J, with 13 bases between the two ends. Per the germline V gene, CDR1 is MNHEY and CDR2 is SMNVEV (reference sequence). This CDR3 has 15 residues. CDR3 protein: CASRTGQSSNQPQHF. CDR3 in DNA: TGTGCCAGCAGGACAGGCCAGTCGAGCAATCAGCCCCAGCATTTT.

The rearrangement uses TRBV7-9 and TRBJ2-5; 8 bases are a match to TRBD2. The V gene end was trimmed by 2 bases and the J gene end by 3 bases; junction bases not matched to a gene: 17. The CDR3 length is 19 residues. Per germline, CDR1 SEHNR and CDR2 FQNEAQ (reference sequence). CDR3 amino acids: CASSLRVLGLVLPKETQYF. DNA of the CDR3: TGTGCCAGCAGCTTAAGGGTTTTGGGACTAGTTCTCCCAAAAGAGACCCAGTACTTC.

The chain carries TRBV7-8 and TRBJ2-1; D unclear. There are 13 residues in the CDR3. V was pared by 8 bases and J by 10 bases, with 18 bases between. CDR1 is SGHVS and CDR2 is FQNEAQ in the germline V gene. This CDR3 is CASSLGTIREQFF. The CDR3 DNA reads TGTGCCAGCTCCTTAGGCACTATTCGAGAGCAGTTCTTC.

This clone was observed a single time. The rearrangement joins TRBV7-6 to TRBJ2-1, with 7 bases that match TRBD1. Losses at the gene ends were 6 bases for V and 8 bases for J; bases not matched to a gene: 16. The CDR3 length is 16 residues. CDR1 is SGHVS and CDR2 is FNYEAQ in the germline V gene. The CDR3 coding sequence is TGTGCCAGCAGACCGGCGGGTGGGGACAGTATCGATGAGCAGTTCTTC. Residues: CASRPAGGDSIDEQFF.

The chain's CDR3 is CASKPPRSEKLFF. The CDR3 DNA reads as TGTGCCAGCAAACCCCCCCGTAGTGAAAAACTGTTTTTT. The genes are TRBV28 and TRBJ1-4; the D is unclear. The germline V and J ends were trimmed by 7 bases and 7 bases, with 13 bases remaining between them. Per the germline V gene, CDR1 is MDHEN and CDR2 is SYDVKM. CDR3 length: 13 amino acids. Complete variable domain (other parts from reference TRBV28 and TRBJ1-4): DVKVTQSSRYLVKRTGEKVFLECVQDMDHENMFWYRQDPGLGLRLIYFSYDVKMKEKGDIPEGYSVSREKKERFSLILESASTNQTSMYLCASKPPRSEKLFFGSGTQLSVL.